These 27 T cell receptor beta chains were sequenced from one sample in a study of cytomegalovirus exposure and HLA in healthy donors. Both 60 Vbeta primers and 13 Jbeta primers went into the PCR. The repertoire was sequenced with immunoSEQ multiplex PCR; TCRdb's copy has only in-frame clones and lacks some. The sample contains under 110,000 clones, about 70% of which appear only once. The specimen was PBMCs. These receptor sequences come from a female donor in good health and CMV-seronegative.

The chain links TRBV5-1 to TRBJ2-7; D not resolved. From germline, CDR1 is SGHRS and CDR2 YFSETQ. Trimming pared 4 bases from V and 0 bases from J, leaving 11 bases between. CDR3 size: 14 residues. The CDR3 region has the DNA TGCGCCAGCAGCATGCGTCGTGACTCCTACGAGCAGTACTTC. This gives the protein CASSMRRDSYEQYF.

As DNA, the CDR3 is TGTGCCAGCAGCTTAGAGTCGGTGGGACTGGGCCAAGAGACCCAGTACTTC. Its translation: CASSLESVGLGQETQYF. This chain links TRBV7-2 with TRBJ2-5; tentative D call: TRBD2 (6 bases). From germline, CDR1 is SGHTA and CDR2 FQGNSA. The CDR3 runs 17 residues. V lost 1 base, J lost 1 base, and 16 bases lay in between. Variable domain in full (rest from reference TRBV7-2 and TRBJ2-5): GAGVSQSPSNKVTEKGKDVELRCDPISGHTALYWYRQSLGQGLEFLIYFQGNSAPDKSGLPSDRFSAERTGGSVSTLTIQRTQQEDSAVYLCASSLESVGLGQETQYFGPGTRLLVL.

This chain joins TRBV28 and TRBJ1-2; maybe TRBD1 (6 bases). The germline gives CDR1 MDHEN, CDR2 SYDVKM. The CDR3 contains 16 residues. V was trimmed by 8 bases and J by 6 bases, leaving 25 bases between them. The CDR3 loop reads CASASPGGAGIDGYTF. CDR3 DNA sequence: TGTGCCAGCGCCTCCCCGGGGGGCGCCGGAATCGATGGCTACACCTTC.

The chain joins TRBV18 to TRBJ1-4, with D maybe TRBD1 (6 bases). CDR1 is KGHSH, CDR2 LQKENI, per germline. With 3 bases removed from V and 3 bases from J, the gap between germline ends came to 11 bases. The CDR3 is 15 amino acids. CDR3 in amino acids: CASSPVSGANEKLFF. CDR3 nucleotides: TGTGCCAGCTCACCGGTGTCAGGGGCTAATGAAAAACTGTTTTTT.

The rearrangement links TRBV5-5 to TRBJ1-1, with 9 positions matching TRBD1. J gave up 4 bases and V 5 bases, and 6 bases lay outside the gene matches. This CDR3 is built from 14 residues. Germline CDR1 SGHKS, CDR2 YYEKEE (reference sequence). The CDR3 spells CASSLGQGTTEAFF. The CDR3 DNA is TGTGCCAGCAGTCTCGGACAGGGGACCACTGAAGCTTTCTTT.

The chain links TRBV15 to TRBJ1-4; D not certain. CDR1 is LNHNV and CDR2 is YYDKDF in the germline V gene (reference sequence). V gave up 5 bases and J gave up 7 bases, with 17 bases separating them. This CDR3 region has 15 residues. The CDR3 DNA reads TGTGCCACCAGCGTACTGGGAGGTAATCTTGAAAAACTGTTTTTT. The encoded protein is CATSVLGGNLEKLFF. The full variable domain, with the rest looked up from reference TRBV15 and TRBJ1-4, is DAMVIQNPRYQVTQFGKPVTLSCSQTLNHNVMYWYQQKSSQAPKLLFHYYDKDFNNEADTPDNFQSRRPNTSFCFLDIRSPGLGDTAMYLCATSVLGGNLEKLFFGSGTQLSVL.

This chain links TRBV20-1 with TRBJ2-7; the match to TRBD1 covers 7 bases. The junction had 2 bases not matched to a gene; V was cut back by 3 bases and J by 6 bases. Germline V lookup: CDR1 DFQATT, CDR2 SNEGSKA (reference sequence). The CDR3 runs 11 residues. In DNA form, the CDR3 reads TGCAGTGCTAGGGCAGGGGGCGAGCAGTACTTC. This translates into CSARAGGEQYF.

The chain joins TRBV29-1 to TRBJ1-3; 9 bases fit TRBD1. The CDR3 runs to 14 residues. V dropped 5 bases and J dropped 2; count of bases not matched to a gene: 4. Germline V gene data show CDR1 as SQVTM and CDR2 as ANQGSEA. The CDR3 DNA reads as TGCAGCGTTAAACAGGGGGCCCCTGGAAACACCATATATTTT. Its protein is CSVKQGAPGNTIYF.

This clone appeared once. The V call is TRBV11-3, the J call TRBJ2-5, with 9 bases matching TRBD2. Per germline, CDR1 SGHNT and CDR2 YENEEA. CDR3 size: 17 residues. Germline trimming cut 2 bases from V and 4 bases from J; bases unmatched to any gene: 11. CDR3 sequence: CASSLSVLREGPETQYF. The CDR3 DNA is TGTGCCAGCAGCTTATCAGTCCTGCGGGAGGGGCCAGAGACCCAGTACTTC.

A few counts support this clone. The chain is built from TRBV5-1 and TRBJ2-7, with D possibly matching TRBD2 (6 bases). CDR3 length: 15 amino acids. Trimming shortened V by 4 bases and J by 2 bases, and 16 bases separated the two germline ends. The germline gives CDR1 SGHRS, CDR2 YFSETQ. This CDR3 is CASSPGTLGPYEQYF. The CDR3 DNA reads TGCGCCAGCAGCCCCGGGACTCTCGGGCCCTACGAGCAGTACTTC.

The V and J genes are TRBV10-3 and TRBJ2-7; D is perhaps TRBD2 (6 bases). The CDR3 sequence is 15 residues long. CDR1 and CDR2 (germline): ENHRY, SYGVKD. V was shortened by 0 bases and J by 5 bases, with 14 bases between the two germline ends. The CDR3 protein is CAISESAGLGDEQYF. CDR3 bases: TGTGCCATCAGTGAGTCGGCGGGGCTCGGGGACGAGCAGTACTTC.

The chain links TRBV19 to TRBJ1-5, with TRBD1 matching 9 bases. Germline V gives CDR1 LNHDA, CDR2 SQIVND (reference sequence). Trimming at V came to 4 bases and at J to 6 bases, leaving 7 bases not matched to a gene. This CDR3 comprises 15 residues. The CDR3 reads CASSTGQGNGQPQHF. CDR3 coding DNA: TGTGCCAGTAGTACAGGACAGGGGAACGGTCAGCCCCAGCATTTT.

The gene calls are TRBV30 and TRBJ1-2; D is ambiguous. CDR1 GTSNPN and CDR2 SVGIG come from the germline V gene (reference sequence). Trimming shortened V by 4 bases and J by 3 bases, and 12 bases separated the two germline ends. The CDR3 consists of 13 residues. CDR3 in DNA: TGTGCCTGGAATAGAATCCGGGACTATGGCTACACCTTC. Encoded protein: CAWNRIRDYGYTF.

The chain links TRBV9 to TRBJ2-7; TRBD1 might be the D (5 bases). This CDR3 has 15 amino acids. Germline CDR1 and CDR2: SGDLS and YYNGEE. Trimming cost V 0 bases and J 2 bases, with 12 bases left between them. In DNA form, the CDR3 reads TGTGCCAGCAGCGTAGGAGCCGAAGGGGCCTACGAGCAGTACTTC. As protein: CASSVGAEGAYEQYF.

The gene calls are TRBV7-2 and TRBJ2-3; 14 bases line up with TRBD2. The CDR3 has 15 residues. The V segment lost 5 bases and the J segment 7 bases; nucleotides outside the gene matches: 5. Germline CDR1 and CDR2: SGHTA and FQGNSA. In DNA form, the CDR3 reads TGTGCCAGCAGCCCAGGGACTAGCGGGAGATATACGCAGTATTTT. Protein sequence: CASSPGTSGRYTQYF.

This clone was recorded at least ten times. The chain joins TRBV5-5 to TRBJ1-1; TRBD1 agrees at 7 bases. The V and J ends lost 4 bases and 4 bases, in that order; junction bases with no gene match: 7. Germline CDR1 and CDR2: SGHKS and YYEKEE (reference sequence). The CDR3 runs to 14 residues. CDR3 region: CASSVTGKGTEAFF. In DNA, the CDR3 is TGTGCCAGCAGCGTGACAGGGAAGGGCACTGAAGCTTTCTTT.

The CDR3: CASSQSLGLDNQPQHF. DNA for the CDR3: TGCGCCAGCAGTCAATCGTTGGGACTTGACAATCAGCCCCAGCATTTT. J is TRBJ1-5 and V is TRBV23-1; a weak D match, TRBD1 (5 bases). TRBV23-1 is given ORF status, its function remaining uncertain. V was pared by 0 bases and J by 3 bases, with 12 bases between. This CDR3 region has 16 residues.

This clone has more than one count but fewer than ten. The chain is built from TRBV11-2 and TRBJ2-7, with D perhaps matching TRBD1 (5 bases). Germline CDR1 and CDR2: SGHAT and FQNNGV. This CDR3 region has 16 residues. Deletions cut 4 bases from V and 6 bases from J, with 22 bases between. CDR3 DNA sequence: TGTGCCAGCAGCTCCCTTCTGCGCAGGGCGACTTCCGAGCAGTACTTC. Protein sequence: CASSSLLRRATSEQYF.

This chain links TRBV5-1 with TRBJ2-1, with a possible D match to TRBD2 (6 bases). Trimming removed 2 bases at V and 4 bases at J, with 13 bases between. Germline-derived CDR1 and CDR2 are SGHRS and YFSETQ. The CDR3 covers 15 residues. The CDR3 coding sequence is TGCGCCAGCAGCTTTACCGGGAGTTCTTACAATGAGCAGTTCTTC. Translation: CASSFTGSSYNEQFF.

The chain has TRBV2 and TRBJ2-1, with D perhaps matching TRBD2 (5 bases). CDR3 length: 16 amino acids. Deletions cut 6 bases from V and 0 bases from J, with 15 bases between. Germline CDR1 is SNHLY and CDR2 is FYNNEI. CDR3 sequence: CASRWASRSSYNEQFF. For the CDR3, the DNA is TGTGCCAGCAGGTGGGCTAGCAGAAGCTCCTACAATGAGCAGTTCTTC.

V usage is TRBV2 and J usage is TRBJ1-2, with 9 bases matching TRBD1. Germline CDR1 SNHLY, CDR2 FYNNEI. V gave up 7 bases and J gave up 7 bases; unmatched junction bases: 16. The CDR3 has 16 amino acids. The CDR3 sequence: CASKQTLTGGVSGYTF. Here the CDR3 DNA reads TGTGCCAGCAAACAAACCCTCACAGGGGGCGTGAGTGGCTACACCTTC. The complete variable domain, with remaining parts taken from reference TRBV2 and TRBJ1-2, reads EPEVTQTPSHQVTQMGQEVILRCVPISNHLYFYWYRQILGQKVEFLVSFYNNEISEKSEIFDDQFSVERPDGSNFTLKIRSTKLEDSAMYFCASKQTLTGGVSGYTFGSGTRLTVV.

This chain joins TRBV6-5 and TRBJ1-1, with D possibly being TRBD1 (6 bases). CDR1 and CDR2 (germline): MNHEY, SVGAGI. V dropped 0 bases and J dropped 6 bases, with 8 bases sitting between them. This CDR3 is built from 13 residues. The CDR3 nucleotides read TGTGCCAGCAGTTACTCGGCAGGGGCTGAAGCTTTCTTT. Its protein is CASSYSAGAEAFF.

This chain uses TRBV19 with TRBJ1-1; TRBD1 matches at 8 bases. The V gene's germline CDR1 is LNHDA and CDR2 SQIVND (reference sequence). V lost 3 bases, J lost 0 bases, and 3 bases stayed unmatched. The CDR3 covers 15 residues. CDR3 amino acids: CASSIPTGVNTEAFF. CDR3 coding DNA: TGTGCCAGTAGTATCCCGACAGGGGTGAACACTGAAGCTTTCTTT.

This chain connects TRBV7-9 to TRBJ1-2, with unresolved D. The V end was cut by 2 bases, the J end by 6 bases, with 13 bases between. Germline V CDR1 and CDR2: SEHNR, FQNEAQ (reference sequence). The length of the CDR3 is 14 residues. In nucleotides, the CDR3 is TGTGCCAGCAGCTTATCCGACCGGGTACATGGCTACACCTTC. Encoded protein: CASSLSDRVHGYTF.

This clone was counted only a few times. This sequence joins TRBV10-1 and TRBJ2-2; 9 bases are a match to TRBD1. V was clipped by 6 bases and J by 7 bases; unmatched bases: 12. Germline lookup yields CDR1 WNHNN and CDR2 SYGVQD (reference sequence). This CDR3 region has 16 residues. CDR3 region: CASSDSGTGMIGELFF. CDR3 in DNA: TGCGCCAGCAGCGACTCCGGGACAGGGATGATCGGGGAGCTGTTTTTT.

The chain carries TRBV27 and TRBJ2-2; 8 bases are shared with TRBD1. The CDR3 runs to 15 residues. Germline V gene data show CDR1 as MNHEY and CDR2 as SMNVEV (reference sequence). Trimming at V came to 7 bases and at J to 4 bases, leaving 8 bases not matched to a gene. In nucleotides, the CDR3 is TGTGCCAGCAAAGGCCAGGGGGCTCTCACCGGGGAGCTGTTTTTT. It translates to CASKGQGALTGELFF.

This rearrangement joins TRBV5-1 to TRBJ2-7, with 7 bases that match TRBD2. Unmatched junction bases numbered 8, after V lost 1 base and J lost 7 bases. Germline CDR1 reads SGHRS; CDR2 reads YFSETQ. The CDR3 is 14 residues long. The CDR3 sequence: CASSLNLAAGEQYF. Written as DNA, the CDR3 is TGCGCCAGCAGCTTGAATCTAGCAGCGGGGGAGCAGTACTTC.